In its sample, the clone carrying this T cell receptor (beta chain) was seen many times. This sample stems from a study of molecular identifiers for immune sequencing clone quantification. Overall study: In replicates, RNA taken from roughly 20,000 or 100,000 naive CD8 cells was divided five ways, and four portions underwent sequencing.

The length of the CDR3 is 15 residues. Looked up from germline, CDR1 is SGHVS and CDR2 is FQNEAQ. The J segment lost 8 bases and the V segment lost 5 bases, leaving 11 bases of the junction unmatched. TCRdb reprocessed the PCR reads with MiXCR, giving one entry per CDR3 protein. The profile shows tens of thousands of distinct CDR3 sequences, about 19% of them singletons. The source material was naive CD8+ T cells from blood, with Jurkat cell RNA spiked in. Subset: FACS-sorted CD8+CD4-CCR7+CD45RA+ naive T cells. The rearrangement joins TRBV7-8 to TRBJ2-1, with 8 bases that match TRBD2. The receptor was isolated from a human donor in good health. Some libraries in this study had Jurkat cell RNA spiked in. The CDR3 region has the DNA TGTGCCAGCAGCCCCCTAGCGGGTTTGTTCGATGAGCAGTTCTTC. It is translated as CASSPLAGLFDEQFF.